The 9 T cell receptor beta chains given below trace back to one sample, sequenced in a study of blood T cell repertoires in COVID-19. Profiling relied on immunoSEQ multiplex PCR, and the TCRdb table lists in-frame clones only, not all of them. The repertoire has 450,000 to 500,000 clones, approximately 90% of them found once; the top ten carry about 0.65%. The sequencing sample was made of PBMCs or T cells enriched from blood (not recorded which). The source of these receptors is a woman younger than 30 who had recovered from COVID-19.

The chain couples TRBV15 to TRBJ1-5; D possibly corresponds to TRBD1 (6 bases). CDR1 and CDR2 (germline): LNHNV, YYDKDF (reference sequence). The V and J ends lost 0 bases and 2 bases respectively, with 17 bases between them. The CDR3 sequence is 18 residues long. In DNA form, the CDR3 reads TGTGCCACCAGCAGAGATTCTGGGGGGGGCCGCGGCAATCAGCCCCAGCATTTT. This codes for CATSRDSGGGRGNQPQHF.

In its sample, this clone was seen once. Written as DNA, the CDR3 is TGTGCCAGCAGTTTACGTCTCGACACTGAAGCTTTCTTT. As protein: CASSLRLDTEAFF. The chain joins TRBV12-3 or TRBV12-4 to TRBJ1-1; no clear D. The ends were cut back, 2 bases at V and 3 bases at J, with 7 bases in the middle. The CDR3 sequence is 13 residues long.

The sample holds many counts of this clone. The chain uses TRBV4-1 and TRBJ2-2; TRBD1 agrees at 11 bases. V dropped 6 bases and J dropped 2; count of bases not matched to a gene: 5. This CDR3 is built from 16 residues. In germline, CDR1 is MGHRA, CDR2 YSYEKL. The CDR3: CASRRGTGGNTGELFF. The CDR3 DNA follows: TGCGCCAGCAGGCGAGGGACAGGGGGTAACACCGGGGAGCTGTTTTTT.

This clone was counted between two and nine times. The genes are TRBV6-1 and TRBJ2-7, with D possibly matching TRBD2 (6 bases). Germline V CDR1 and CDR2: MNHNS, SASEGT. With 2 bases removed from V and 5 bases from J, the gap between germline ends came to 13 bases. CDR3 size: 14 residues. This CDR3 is CASSEFGRLDEQYF. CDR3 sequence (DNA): TGTGCCAGCAGTGAATTTGGCAGACTAGACGAGCAGTACTTC.

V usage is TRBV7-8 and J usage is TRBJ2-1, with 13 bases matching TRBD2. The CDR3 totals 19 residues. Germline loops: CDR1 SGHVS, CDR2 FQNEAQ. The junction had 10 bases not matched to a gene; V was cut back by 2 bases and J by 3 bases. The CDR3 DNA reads TGTGCCAGCAGCTTAATACGTTGGGGACTAGCGGGGATCTACAATGAGCAGTTCTTC. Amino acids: CASSLIRWGLAGIYNEQFF.

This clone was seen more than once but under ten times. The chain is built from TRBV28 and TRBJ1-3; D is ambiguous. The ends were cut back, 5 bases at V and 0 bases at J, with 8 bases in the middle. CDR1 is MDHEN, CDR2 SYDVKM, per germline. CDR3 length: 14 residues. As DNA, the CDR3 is TGTGCCAGCAGTCTCCACACCTCTGGAAACACCATATATTTT. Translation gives CASSLHTSGNTIYF.

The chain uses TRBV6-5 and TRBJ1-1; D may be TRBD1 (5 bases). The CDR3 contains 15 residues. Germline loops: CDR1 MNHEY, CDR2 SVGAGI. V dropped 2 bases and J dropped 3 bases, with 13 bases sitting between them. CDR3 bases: TGTGCCAGCAGTTACGGGGCGCGAGAGGACACTGAAGCTTTCTTT. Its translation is CASSYGAREDTEAFF.

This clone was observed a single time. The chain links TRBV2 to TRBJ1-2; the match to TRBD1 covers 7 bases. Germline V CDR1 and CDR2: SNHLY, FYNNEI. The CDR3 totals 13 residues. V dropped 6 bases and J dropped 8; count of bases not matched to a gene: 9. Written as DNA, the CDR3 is TGTGCCAGCAGCGGGGACAGTCTGGGAGGCTACACCTTC. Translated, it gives CASSGDSLGGYTF.

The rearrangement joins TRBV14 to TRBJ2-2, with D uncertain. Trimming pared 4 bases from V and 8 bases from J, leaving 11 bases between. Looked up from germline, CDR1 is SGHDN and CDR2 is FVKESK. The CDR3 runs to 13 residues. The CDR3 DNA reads TGTGCCAGCAGCCCTACCGGAGTGGGGGAGCTGTTTTTT. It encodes CASSPTGVGELFF. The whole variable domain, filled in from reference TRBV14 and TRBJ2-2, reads EAGVTQFPSHSVIEKGQTVTLRCDPISGHDNLYWYRRVMGKEIKFLLHFVKESKQDESGMPNNRFLAERTGGTYSTLKVQPAELEDSGVYFCASSPTGVGELFFGEGSRLTVL.